These 26 T cell receptor beta chains originate from one sample sequenced in a study of cytomegalovirus exposure and HLA in healthy donors. Researchers ran the PCR with 60 Vbeta and 13 Jbeta primers. Clones were read by immunoSEQ multiplex PCR, and TCRdb kept only the in-frame ones, dropping some. The ten top clones account for about 1.9%, within a sample of around 35,000 clones. Input material: PBMCs. The receptor set was obtained from a woman aged 40 to 50 in good health and CMV-seropositive.

The chain uses TRBV4-3 and TRBJ2-1, with D perhaps matching TRBD1 (6 bases). Germline-derived CDR1 and CDR2 are LGHNA and YSLEER. The CDR3 consists of 15 residues. Trimming left V 0 bases short and J 4 bases short, with 10 bases between. CDR3 region: CASSQEDREYNEQFF. The CDR3 coding sequence is TGCGCCAGCAGCCAAGAGGACAGAGAATACAATGAGCAGTTCTTC.

The chain has TRBV11-3 and TRBJ1-2; perhaps TRBD1 as D (6 bases). CDR3 length: 15 residues. The V gene lost 4 bases and the J gene lost 6 bases, with 18 bases spanning the gap. The V gene's germline CDR1 is SGHNT and CDR2 YENEEA. In DNA form, the CDR3 reads TGTGCCAGCAGCTCCGTTATTACAGGGATCGATGGCTACACCTTC. Its protein product is CASSSVITGIDGYTF.

The chain has TRBV4-1 and TRBJ1-5, with TRBD1 matching over 8 bases. Germline-derived CDR1 and CDR2 are MGHRA and YSYEKL. V lost 0 bases and J lost 7; bases outside the gene matches: 8. CDR3 size: 16 residues. The CDR3 here is CASSQDYQGAGQPQHF. Written as DNA, the CDR3 is TGCGCCAGCAGCCAAGATTATCAGGGGGCTGGGCAGCCCCAGCATTTT.

The CDR3: CASSLGQALIGNTIYF. Here the CDR3 DNA reads TGCGCCAGCAGCTTGGGACAGGCGCTGATAGGAAACACCATATATTTT. The V gene is TRBV5-1, the J gene TRBJ1-3, with D perhaps TRBD1 (6 bases). V lost 0 bases, J lost 4 bases, and 14 bases lay in between. The CDR3 runs to 16 residues. Germline-derived CDR1 and CDR2 are SGHRS and YFSETQ.

V is TRBV9 and J is TRBJ2-3; TRBD2 agrees at 10 bases. The CDR3 has 15 residues. CDR1 and CDR2 (germline): SGDLS, YYNGEE. V shed 2 bases and J 1 base; nucleotides not matched to a gene: 1. The CDR3 region has the DNA TGTGCCAGCAGCGTTCTAGCGGGGGGCACAGATACGCAGTATTTT. Translated, it gives CASSVLAGGTDTQYF.

J is TRBJ1-5 and V is TRBV6-5; maybe TRBD1 (6 bases). Trimming cost V 4 bases and J 2 bases, with 12 bases left between them. CDR3 length equals 15 residues. In germline, CDR1 is MNHEY, CDR2 SVGAGI. The CDR3 protein is CASSSIGGGNQPQHF. In DNA, the CDR3 is TGTGCCAGCAGTTCCATAGGGGGGGGCAATCAGCCCCAGCATTTT.

This sequence joins TRBV30 and TRBJ2-3, with 7 bases aligning to TRBD2. Germline V lookup: CDR1 GTSNPN, CDR2 SVGIG (reference sequence). The CDR3 runs to 15 residues. Germline trimming cut 0 bases from V and 0 bases from J; bases unmatched to any gene: 3. CDR3 sequence (DNA): TGTGCCTGGAGTGTAAGTAGCGGGAGCACAGATACGCAGTATTTT. Amino acids: CAWSVSSGSTDTQYF. Supplemented by reference TRBV30 and TRBJ2-3, the full variable domain reads SQTIHQWPATLVQPVGSPLSLECTVEGTSNPNLYWYRQAAGRGLQLLFYSVGIGQISSEVPQNLSASRPQDRQFILSSKKLLLSDSGFYLCAWSVSSGSTDTQYFGPGTRLTVL.

Note on this clone: The conserved phenylalanine or tryptophan is not found at the CDR3 terminus, so this likely reflects a read error. Because the CDR3's place on the DNA is in doubt, the DNA is left out and the CDR3 is given as listed by TCRdb. The chain combines TRBV5-4 with TRBJ1-1. Germline CDR1 is SGHNT and CDR2 is YYREEE (reference sequence). 8 amino acids form the CDR3, both terminal residues included. The CDR3 protein is CASSPREN.

The chain joins TRBV5-4 to TRBJ1-2; no clear D gene. The CDR3 has 14 amino acids. Germline V gene data show CDR1 as SGHNT and CDR2 as YYREEE (reference sequence). Trimming removed 0 bases from V and 3 bases from J, with 9 bases in between. In DNA form, the CDR3 reads TGTGCCAGCAGCTTGGAGCGTATGGACTATGGCTACACCTTC. Protein: CASSLERMDYGYTF.

The chain joins TRBV12-5 to TRBJ2-2; the match to TRBD2 covers 13 bases. This CDR3 contains 16 residues. CDR1 and CDR2 (germline): LGHNT, FRNRAP. The J segment lost 9 bases and the V segment lost 5 bases, leaving 9 bases of the junction unmatched. CDR3 bases: TGTGCTAGTGGTAACGCACTAGCGGGGGGGTCCCGGGAGCTGTTTTTT. Translation: CASGNALAGGSRELFF.

V and J are TRBV28 and TRBJ2-5, with TRBD2 identical over 14 bases. Germline trimming cut 2 bases from V and 5 bases from J; bases unmatched to any gene: 7. Germline V lookup: CDR1 MDHEN, CDR2 SYDVKM. This CDR3 is built from 17 residues. CDR3 in DNA: TGTGCCAGCAGTTTACTGGGGACTAGCGGGAGAGGGGAGACCCAGTACTTC. Protein sequence: CASSLLGTSGRGETQYF.

This chain links TRBV19 with TRBJ2-5; TRBD1 agrees at 8 bases. From germline, CDR1 is LNHDA and CDR2 SQIVND (reference sequence). V lost 5 bases and J lost 3; bases outside the gene matches: 8. The CDR3 covers 15 residues. CDR3 amino acids: CASSLRQGTKETQYF. The CDR3 bases are TGTGCCAGTAGTCTTCGACAGGGGACCAAAGAGACCCAGTACTTC.

This chain joins TRBV4-1 and TRBJ1-5; TRBD1 agrees at 7 bases. Germline CDR1 is MGHRA and CDR2 is YSYEKL. V dropped 0 bases and J dropped 3; count of bases not matched to a gene: 8. This CDR3 comprises 17 residues. CDR3 coding DNA: TGCGCCAGCAGCCAAGATAGTCGGGGACAGAACAATCAGCCCCAGCATTTT. This codes for CASSQDSRGQNNQPQHF.

By frequency, this clone registers medium-sized. The chain carries TRBV7-9 and TRBJ2-4; unclear D gene. The CDR3 runs 15 residues. The germline V gene has CDR1 SEHNR and CDR2 FQNEAQ (reference sequence). V lost 1 base and J lost 6, with 13 bases in between. The CDR3 region is CASSLGGAELNIQYF. CDR3 coding DNA: TGTGCCAGCAGCTTAGGTGGAGCTGAGCTAAACATTCAGTACTTC.

This chain links TRBV5-1 with TRBJ1-2; 8 bases line up with TRBD1. Germline V gives CDR1 SGHRS, CDR2 YFSETQ. The CDR3 totals 13 residues. Trimming took 7 bases from V and 8 from J; bases not matched to a gene: 10. CDR3 DNA sequence: TGCGCCAGCGGATTAGACAGGGGCAGAGGCTACACCTTC. Translating gives CASGLDRGRGYTF.

The rearrangement links TRBV19 to TRBJ1-1, with 9 positions matching TRBD1. V trimming: 4 bases; J trimming: 3 bases; junction bases outside the gene matches: 12. The CDR3 contains 17 residues. The germline CDR1 and CDR2 sequences are LNHDA and SQIVND (reference sequence). CDR3 residues: CASSTGTGTLKDTEAFF. CDR3 bases: TGTGCCAGTAGTACCGGGACAGGGACGCTGAAGGACACTGAAGCTTTCTTT.

V usage is TRBV5-1 and J usage is TRBJ2-7; D might be TRBD1 (6 bases). CDR1 is SGHRS, CDR2 YFSETQ, per germline. Trimming cost V 5 bases and J 6 bases, with 15 bases left between them. CDR3 length: 13 amino acids. The CDR3 coding sequence is TGCGCCAGCAGTTCGACAGGCGGTGGCGAGCAGTACTTC. It specifies CASSSTGGGEQYF. The variable domain in full, with the rest retrieved from reference TRBV5-1 and TRBJ2-7, is KAGVTQTPRYLIKTRGQQVTLSCSPISGHRSVSWYQQTPGQGLQFLFEYFSETQRNKGNFPGRFSGRQFSNSRSEMNVSTLELGDSALYLCASSSTGGGEQYFGPGTRLTVT.

The rearrangement joins TRBV19 to TRBJ2-3; 7 bases fit TRBD2. Trimming took 3 bases from V and 5 from J; bases not matched to a gene: 11. Per germline, CDR1 LNHDA and CDR2 SQIVND (reference sequence). CDR3 length equals 16 residues. CDR3 residues: CASSIPEGGPIDTQYF. DNA for the CDR3: TGTGCCAGTAGTATCCCCGAGGGAGGGCCGATAGATACGCAGTATTTT.

The chain's CDR3 is CASSLQGFYGYTF. CDR3 coding DNA: TGTGCCAGCAGTTTACAGGGATTCTATGGCTACACCTTC. The chain couples TRBV6-5 to TRBJ1-2; perhaps TRBD1 as D (6 bases). The CDR3 runs to 13 residues. CDR1 MNHEY and CDR2 SVGAGI come from the germline V gene. Between the trimmed V and J ends, which lost 4 bases and 4 bases, there was a span of 10 bases.

This chain links TRBV2 with TRBJ1-5, with D possibly being TRBD1 (5 bases). Germline CDR1 is SNHLY and CDR2 is FYNNEI. The V end lost 6 bases, the J end lost 6 bases, and 18 bases lay between the germline ends. The CDR3 sequence is 15 residues long. The CDR3 protein is CASREGLGKSQPQHF. Here the CDR3 DNA reads TGTGCCAGCAGGGAGGGACTGGGGAAGTCTCAGCCCCAGCATTTT.

DNA of the CDR3: TGCGCCAGCAGTGACGGGTTGGAAGCTTTCTTT. Amino acids: CASSDGLEAFF. The chain is built from TRBV10-1 and TRBJ1-1; the D is unclear. V was trimmed by 3 bases and J by 8 bases, leaving 7 bases between them. The CDR3 loop spans 11 amino acids. The V gene's germline CDR1 is WNHNN and CDR2 SYGVQD (reference sequence).

The chain combines TRBV29-1 with TRBJ1-2, with no clear D. The germline CDR1 and CDR2 sequences are SQVTM and ANQGSEA. The CDR3 covers 15 residues. Deletions cut 4 bases from V and 1 base from J, with 16 bases between. CDR3 residues: CSVATRVSGNYGYTF. CDR3 nucleotides: TGCAGCGTTGCGACTAGAGTCAGCGGTAACTATGGCTACACCTTC.

The V and J genes are TRBV14 and TRBJ1-2, with D hard to call. The V gene lost 5 bases and the J gene lost 2 bases, with 12 bases spanning the gap. CDR1 and CDR2 (germline): SGHDN, FVKESK. The CDR3 runs 14 residues. The CDR3 sequence: CASSFRVQNYGYTF. CDR3 sequence (DNA): TGTGCCAGCAGCTTCCGGGTCCAAAACTATGGCTACACCTTC.

The rearrangement links TRBV5-4 to TRBJ2-3; TRBD1 aligns across 9 bases. This CDR3 region has 14 residues. In germline, CDR1 is SGHNT, CDR2 YYREEE (reference sequence). J gave up 1 base and V 5 bases, and 2 bases lay outside the gene matches. The CDR3 DNA reads TGTGCCAGCAGTTGGGACAGGGGCACAGATACGCAGTATTTT. Its translation is CASSWDRGTDTQYF.

J is TRBJ2-3 and V is TRBV6-1; TRBD2 matches at 9 bases. With V trimmed by 0 bases and J by 1 base, 2 bases remained unmatched. The CDR3 is made up of 16 amino acids. CDR1 MNHNS and CDR2 SASEGT come from the germline V gene. CDR3 coding DNA: TGTGCCAGCAGTGAAGCAGTAGCGGGGGGCACAGATACGCAGTATTTT. It encodes CASSEAVAGGTDTQYF.

This chain connects TRBV5-6 to TRBJ2-5; D is perhaps TRBD2 (7 bases). The CDR3 runs 15 residues. Germline V gene data show CDR1 as SGHDT and CDR2 as YYEEEE. Trimming removed 5 bases at V and 5 bases at J, with 19 bases between. DNA for the CDR3: TGTGCCAGCAGGCGTCAGAGAGGGGGGGCGGAGACCCAGTACTTC. Encoded protein: CASRRQRGGAETQYF. Full variable domain (outside the CDR3, taken from reference TRBV5-6 and TRBJ2-5): DAGVTQSPTHLIKTRGQQVTLRCSPKSGHDTVSWYQQALGQGPQFIFQYYEEEERQRGNFPDRFSGHQFPNYSSELNVNALLLGDSALYLCASRRQRGGAETQYFGPGTRLLVL.